This is a list of T cell receptor beta chains from one sample in a study of blood T cell repertoires in COVID-19. Some clones are missing from TCRdb's copy, which holds only in-frame ones; the method was immunoSEQ multiplex PCR. In the table there are some 200,000 clones, around nine tenths of which are singletons. What was sequenced was peripheral blood. These receptors were collected from a man younger than 35 with active or convalescent COVID-19. CDR3s include the opening cysteine and the closing phenylalanine or tryptophan. D genes are given only for firm matches. Expanded clones are given a class, and other clones once, few, many or no size at all.

v_gene: TRBV6-4; abundance: once; d_gene: -; j_gene: TRBJ2-6; len: 16; CDR3nt: TGTGCCAGCAGTCCCGGGTTTTTCTCTGGGGCCAACGTCCTGACTTTC; CDR3aa: CASSPGFFSGANVLTF
v_gene: TRBV3-1/TRBV3-2; abundance: -; d_gene: TRBD1; j_gene: TRBJ1-3; len: 15; CDR3nt: TGTGCCAGCAGCGAACCGACAGGGACTGGAAACACCATATATTTT; CDR3aa: CASSEPTGTGNTIYF
v_gene: TRBV4-1; abundance: -; d_gene: -; j_gene: TRBJ2-1; len: 14; CDR3nt: TGCGCCAGCAGCCAAGCCCCCTCTACCGGTGAGCAGTTCTTC; CDR3aa: CASSQAPSTGEQFF
v_gene: TRBV7-2; abundance: -; d_gene: -; j_gene: TRBJ1-5; len: 14; CDR3nt: TGTGCCAGCAGCCCGCCAGGTAGCAATCAGCCCCAGCATTTT; CDR3aa: CASSPPGSNQPQHF
v_gene: TRBV19; abundance: -; d_gene: -; j_gene: TRBJ1-6; len: 15; CDR3nt: TGTGCCAGTAGTATAGGTGGGCAGGGGAATTCACCCCTCCACTTT; CDR3aa: CASSIGGQGNSPLHF
v_gene: TRBV29-1; abundance: -; d_gene: TRBD2; j_gene: TRBJ2-1; len: 14; CDR3nt: TGCAGCGTTGAAGATCGCGGGAGCGAAAATGAGCAGTTCTTC; CDR3aa: CSVEDRGSENEQFF
v_gene: TRBV11-2; abundance: -; d_gene: TRBD1; j_gene: TRBJ1-1; len: 17; CDR3nt: TGTGCCAGCAGCTTAGTCGGGACAGGGGATAGCCGAACTGAAGCTTTCTTT; CDR3aa: CASSLVGTGDSRTEAFF
v_gene: TRBV21-1; abundance: -; d_gene: -; j_gene: TRBJ1-4; len: 15; CDR3nt: TGTGCCAGCAGCAAACGCGCCAGGGAGGCGGAAAAACTGTTTTTT; CDR3aa: CASSKRAREAEKLFF
v_gene: TRBV6-1; abundance: -; d_gene: -; j_gene: TRBJ1-4; len: 14; CDR3nt: TGTGCCAGCAGTGAATGGCGGAATAATGAAAAACTGTTTTTT; CDR3aa: CASSEWRNNEKLFF
v_gene: TRBV25-1; abundance: few; d_gene: -; j_gene: TRBJ1-4; len: 14; CDR3nt: TGTGCCAGCCGAGACACCTCAACTAATGAAAAACTGTTTTTT; CDR3aa: CASRDTSTNEKLFF
v_gene: TRBV7-2; abundance: -; d_gene: TRBD1; j_gene: TRBJ2-3; len: 14; CDR3nt: TGTGCCAGCAGAGAGGGACAGGGCTCAGATACGCAGTATTTT; CDR3aa: CASREGQGSDTQYF
v_gene: TRBV27; abundance: -; d_gene: TRBD2; j_gene: TRBJ2-3; len: 16; CDR3nt: TGTGCCAGCAGGCGGGGGGAGGGTCCTAGCACAGATACGCAGTATTTT; CDR3aa: CASRRGEGPSTDTQYF
v_gene: TRBV11-2; abundance: -; d_gene: -; j_gene: TRBJ2-2; len: 14; CDR3nt: TGTGCCAGCAGCCCGGAGGGCCCCACCGGGGAGCTGTTTTTT; CDR3aa: CASSPEGPTGELFF
v_gene: TRBV4-1; abundance: -; d_gene: TRBD1; j_gene: TRBJ1-6; len: 17; CDR3nt: TGCGCCAGCAGCCAAGATTTACCGGGACAGGGTGGTTCACCCCTCCACTTT; CDR3aa: CASSQDLPGQGGSPLHF
v_gene: TRBV7-3; abundance: -; d_gene: -; j_gene: TRBJ2-3; len: 14; CDR3nt: TGTGCCAGCAGCTTTGGGAGAGGCGAAGATACGCAGTATTTT; CDR3aa: CASSFGRGEDTQYF
v_gene: TRBV11-2; abundance: -; d_gene: -; j_gene: TRBJ1-3; len: 16; CDR3nt: TGTGCCAGCAGCCGACAGCCGAGCGTCTCTGGAAACACCATATATTTT; CDR3aa: CASSRQPSVSGNTIYF
v_gene: TRBV6-2/TRBV6-3; abundance: -; d_gene: TRBD1; j_gene: TRBJ2-7; len: 15; CDR3nt: TGTGCCAGCAGTTACTCGAGGGGACAGACCTACGAGCAGTACTTC; CDR3aa: CASSYSRGQTYEQYF
v_gene: TRBV20-1; abundance: -; d_gene: TRBD2; j_gene: TRBJ2-1; len: 14; CDR3nt: TGCAGTGCTAGTGGAGAGCGGGGGTTCAATGAGCAGTTCTTC; CDR3aa: CSASGERGFNEQFF
v_gene: TRBV7-2; abundance: -; d_gene: TRBD1; j_gene: TRBJ1-2; len: 15; CDR3nt: TGTGCCAGCAGCTTATTGACAGGGGGCGCTCGTGGCTACACCTTC; CDR3aa: CASSLLTGGARGYTF
v_gene: TRBV15; abundance: -; d_gene: -; j_gene: TRBJ2-1; len: 17; CDR3nt: TGTGCCACCAGCAGAGAGCTTCAGGGGAGCTCCTACAATGAGCAGTTCTTC; CDR3aa: CATSRELQGSSYNEQFF
v_gene: TRBV9; abundance: once; d_gene: TRBD1; j_gene: TRBJ2-1; len: 17; CDR3nt: TGTGCCAGCAGCGATCCGACAGGGGTATCCTCCTACAATGAGCAGTTCTTC; CDR3aa: CASSDPTGVSSYNEQFF
v_gene: TRBV7-9; abundance: once; d_gene: -; j_gene: TRBJ1-1; len: 14; CDR3nt: TGTGCCAGCAGCTTAAGCATGGGGGGCACTGAAGCTTTCTTT; CDR3aa: CASSLSMGGTEAFF
v_gene: TRBV6-7; abundance: once; d_gene: -; j_gene: TRBJ1-1; len: 15; CDR3nt: TGTGCCAGCAGTGGCCGGGCCATTGGGGCCACTGAAGCTTTCTTT; CDR3aa: CASSGRAIGATEAFF
v_gene: TRBV4-1; abundance: -; d_gene: TRBD1; j_gene: TRBJ1-1; len: 14; CDR3nt: TGCGCCAGCAGCCTGATCCAGGGGGCCTCTGAAGCTTTCTTT; CDR3aa: CASSLIQGASEAFF
v_gene: TRBV25-1; abundance: once; d_gene: TRBD2; j_gene: TRBJ2-3; len: 16; CDR3nt: TGTGCCAGCAGCTCGCTTAGCGGGAGGGCCGCAGATACGCAGTATTTT; CDR3aa: CASSSLSGRAADTQYF
v_gene: TRBV3-1/TRBV3-2; abundance: -; d_gene: TRBD2; j_gene: TRBJ2-1; len: 15; CDR3nt: TGTGCCAGCAGCCCAGGACTAGCCTCCTACAATGAGCAGTTCTTC; CDR3aa: CASSPGLASYNEQFF
v_gene: TRBV5-1; abundance: -; d_gene: -; j_gene: TRBJ2-3; len: 16; CDR3nt: TGCGCCAGCCAACGGGAGCCGGGACGACGTGCAGATACGCAGTATTTT; CDR3aa: CASQREPGRRADTQYF
v_gene: TRBV6-2/TRBV6-3; abundance: -; d_gene: TRBD1; j_gene: TRBJ1-5; len: 16; CDR3nt: TGTGCCAGCAGTTACCCTAGACAGGGGGCGGCTCAGCCCCAGCATTTT; CDR3aa: CASSYPRQGAAQPQHF
v_gene: TRBV7-2; abundance: -; d_gene: TRBD2; j_gene: TRBJ2-7; len: 15; CDR3nt: TGTGCCAGCAGCTCGAACTTAGGGAAGGGAGGGGAGCAGTACTTC; CDR3aa: CASSSNLGKGGEQYF
v_gene: TRBV3-1/TRBV3-2; abundance: -; d_gene: TRBD1; j_gene: TRBJ2-3; len: 18; CDR3nt: TGTGCCAGCAGCCCCCAGACCGGGACAGGGGGCCACACAGATACGCAGTATTTT; CDR3aa: CASSPQTGTGGHTDTQYF
v_gene: TRBV2; abundance: -; d_gene: TRBD1; j_gene: TRBJ1-1; len: 14; CDR3nt: TGTGCCAGCAGTGATGGACAGGAGAACACTGAAGCTTTCTTT; CDR3aa: CASSDGQENTEAFF
v_gene: TRBV19; abundance: -; d_gene: -; j_gene: TRBJ2-1; len: 13; CDR3nt: TGTGCCAGTAGCGGGAGTACAGACAATGAGCAGTTCTTC; CDR3aa: CASSGSTDNEQFF
v_gene: TRBV9; abundance: -; d_gene: -; j_gene: TRBJ2-3; len: 16; CDR3nt: TGTGCCAGCAGCGTAGCGGGGAGAGGTGTATCAGATACGCAGTATTTT; CDR3aa: CASSVAGRGVSDTQYF
v_gene: TRBV6-5; abundance: -; d_gene: -; j_gene: TRBJ1-6; len: 13; CDR3nt: TGTGCCAGCAGTTTTGGGGCCCGAGGAACCCTCCACTTT; CDR3aa: CASSFGARGTLHF
v_gene: TRBV5-4; abundance: -; d_gene: -; j_gene: TRBJ2-2; len: 14; CDR3nt: TGTGCCAGCAGCTTGCCAGGGCGCACCGGGGAGCTGTTTTTT; CDR3aa: CASSLPGRTGELFF
v_gene: TRBV5-1; abundance: once; d_gene: -; j_gene: TRBJ1-4; len: 12; CDR3nt: TGCGCCAGCAGTACAGACAGGGAAAAACTGTTTTTT; CDR3aa: CASSTDREKLFF
v_gene: TRBV6-5; abundance: -; d_gene: TRBD1; j_gene: TRBJ2-3; len: 14; CDR3nt: TGTGCCAGCAGGTTGACAGGGACGACAGATACGCAGTATTTT; CDR3aa: CASRLTGTTDTQYF
v_gene: TRBV25-1; abundance: once; d_gene: -; j_gene: TRBJ2-5; len: 13; CDR3nt: TGTGCCAGCAGTGACGGCAGGGGAGAGACCCAGTACTTC; CDR3aa: CASSDGRGETQYF
v_gene: TRBV5-5; abundance: -; d_gene: TRBD1; j_gene: TRBJ1-6; len: 20; CDR3nt: TGTGCCAGCAGCTTGGCAAGAGGACAGGGTACTTTATCTTTTAATTCACCCCTCCACTTT; CDR3aa: CASSLARGQGTLSFNSPLHF
v_gene: TRBV9; abundance: -; d_gene: TRBD2; j_gene: TRBJ2-7; len: 15; CDR3nt: TGTGCCAGCAGCGTTCAGGGCGGGAGTGTCGACGAGCAGTACTTC; CDR3aa: CASSVQGGSVDEQYF
v_gene: TRBV2; abundance: -; d_gene: TRBD1; j_gene: TRBJ2-7; len: 14; CDR3nt: TGTGCCAGCAGCGACCCGGGACAGGGGTACGAGCAGTACTTC; CDR3aa: CASSDPGQGYEQYF
v_gene: TRBV5-1; abundance: -; d_gene: TRBD2; j_gene: TRBJ2-7; len: 14; CDR3nt: TGCGCCAGCAGCTTGAGTCTAGCGGGCTACGAGCAGTACTTC; CDR3aa: CASSLSLAGYEQYF
v_gene: TRBV28; abundance: -; d_gene: -; j_gene: TRBJ1-5; len: 14; CDR3nt: TGTGCCAGCAGTTTATTCCCTCTCAATCAGCCCCAGCATTTT; CDR3aa: CASSLFPLNQPQHF
v_gene: TRBV5-1; abundance: -; d_gene: TRBD1; j_gene: TRBJ2-7; len: 14; CDR3nt: TGCGCCAGCAGACCGACAGGGGAAATACGCGAGCAGTACTTC; CDR3aa: CASRPTGEIREQYF
v_gene: TRBV7-2; abundance: -; d_gene: TRBD2; j_gene: TRBJ2-7; len: 16; CDR3nt: TGTGCCAGCAGCTCCGCCTCTAGCGGGAGCCCCCACGAGCAGTACTTC; CDR3aa: CASSSASSGSPHEQYF
v_gene: TRBV29-1; abundance: -; d_gene: TRBD1; j_gene: TRBJ2-7; len: 12; CDR3nt: TGCAGCGTGGAGGGACAGGACTACGAGCAGTACTTC; CDR3aa: CSVEGQDYEQYF
v_gene: TRBV6-2/TRBV6-3; abundance: -; d_gene: -; j_gene: TRBJ1-5; len: 21; CDR3nt: TGTGCCAGCAGTTACGCGAGGAGAACCGGGACACCCGTTCTTGGGAATCAGCCCCAGCATTTT; CDR3aa: CASSYARRTGTPVLGNQPQHF
v_gene: TRBV28; abundance: -; d_gene: -; j_gene: TRBJ2-7; len: 12; CDR3nt: TGTGCCAGCAGTTCCCAGTTGTACGAGCAGTACTTC; CDR3aa: CASSSQLYEQYF
v_gene: TRBV19; abundance: few; d_gene: TRBD1; j_gene: TRBJ1-1; len: 15; CDR3nt: TGTGCCAGCACACCAAACAGGACAGGGAAGACTGAAGCTTTCTTT; CDR3aa: CASTPNRTGKTEAFF
v_gene: TRBV28; abundance: -; d_gene: TRBD1; j_gene: TRBJ2-7; len: 15; CDR3nt: TGTGCCAGCACCCCAGACAGGGCCCTCTCCTACGAGCAGTACTTC; CDR3aa: CASTPDRALSYEQYF
v_gene: TRBV6-6; abundance: -; d_gene: -; j_gene: TRBJ1-2; len: 14; CDR3nt: TGTGCCAGCAGTTACTCCACAGACAACTATGGCTACACCTTC; CDR3aa: CASSYSTDNYGYTF
v_gene: TRBV5-1; abundance: -; d_gene: TRBD2; j_gene: TRBJ2-3; len: 15; CDR3nt: TGCGCCAGCAGCACCCGGGCGGGGGTCACAGATACGCAGTATTTT; CDR3aa: CASSTRAGVTDTQYF
v_gene: TRBV30; abundance: few; d_gene: TRBD1; j_gene: TRBJ1-1; len: 10; CDR3nt: TGTGCCTTCGACTCAGGGGGCGCTTTCTTT; CDR3aa: CAFDSGGAFF
v_gene: TRBV10-2; abundance: -; d_gene: -; j_gene: TRBJ1-2; len: 15; CDR3nt: TGCGCCAGCAGTAACCTCAGGGAGGGCACCTATGGCTACACCTTC; CDR3aa: CASSNLREGTYGYTF
v_gene: TRBV6-2/TRBV6-3; abundance: -; d_gene: TRBD1; j_gene: TRBJ1-6; len: 14; CDR3nt: TGTGCCAGCAGCCACGGGACAGGGGGGTCACCCCTCCACTTT; CDR3aa: CASSHGTGGSPLHF
v_gene: TRBV6-5; abundance: -; d_gene: -; j_gene: TRBJ2-2; len: 16; CDR3nt: TGTGCCAGCAGTTATCAGGACAGTTCGAACACCGGGGAGCTGTTTTTT; CDR3aa: CASSYQDSSNTGELFF
v_gene: TRBV7-2; abundance: -; d_gene: -; j_gene: TRBJ1-6; len: 16; CDR3nt: TGTGCCAGCAGCCTCTTTTTAGGGAGGGGCGGATCACCCCTCCACTTT; CDR3aa: CASSLFLGRGGSPLHF